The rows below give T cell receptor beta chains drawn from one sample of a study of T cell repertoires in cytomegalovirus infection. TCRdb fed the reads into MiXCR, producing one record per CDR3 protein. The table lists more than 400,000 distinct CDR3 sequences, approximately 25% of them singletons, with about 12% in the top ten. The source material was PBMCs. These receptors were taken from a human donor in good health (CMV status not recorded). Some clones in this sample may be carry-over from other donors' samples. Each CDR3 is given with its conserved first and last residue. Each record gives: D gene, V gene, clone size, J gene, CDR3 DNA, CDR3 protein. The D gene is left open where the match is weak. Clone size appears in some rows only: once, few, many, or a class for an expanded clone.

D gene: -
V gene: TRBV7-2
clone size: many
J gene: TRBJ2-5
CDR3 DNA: TGTGCCAGCAGCTTAGCTAGTTTAGAGACCCAGTACTTC
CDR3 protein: CASSLASLETQYF

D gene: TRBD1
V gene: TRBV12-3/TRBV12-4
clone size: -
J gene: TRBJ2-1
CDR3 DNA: TGTGCCAGCAGTTACCAGGGGGATGAGCAGTTCTTC
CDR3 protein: CASSYQGDEQFF

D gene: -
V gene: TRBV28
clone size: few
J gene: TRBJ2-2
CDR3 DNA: TGTGCCGGATCACGAGGGGGGAACACCGGGGAGCTGTTTTTT
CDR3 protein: CAGSRGGNTGELFF

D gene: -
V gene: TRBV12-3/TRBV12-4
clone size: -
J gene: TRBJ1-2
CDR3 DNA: TGTGCCAGCAGTCCGGCCTTCTATGGCTACACCTTC
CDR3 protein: CASSPAFYGYTF

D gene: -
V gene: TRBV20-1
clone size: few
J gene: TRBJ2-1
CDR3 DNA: TGCAGTGCCCCTTCCGGGGTAGTCAATGAGCAGTTCTTC
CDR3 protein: CSAPSGVVNEQFF

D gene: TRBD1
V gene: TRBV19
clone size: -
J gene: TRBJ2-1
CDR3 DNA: TGTGCCAGTAGACGAGTGCCGGGACAGGGTTTGTATGAGCAGTTCTTC
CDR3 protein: CASRRVPGQGLYEQFF

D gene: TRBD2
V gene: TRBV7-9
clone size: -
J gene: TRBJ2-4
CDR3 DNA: TGTGCCAGCACCACCACCGGGGGGGGTGCAGCCAAAAACATTCAGTACTTC
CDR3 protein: CASTTTGGGAAKNIQYF

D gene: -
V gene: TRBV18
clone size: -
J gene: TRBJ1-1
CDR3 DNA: TGTGCCAGCTCACCAGAGGGTCACGCTGAAGCTTTCTTT
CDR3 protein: CASSPEGHAEAFF

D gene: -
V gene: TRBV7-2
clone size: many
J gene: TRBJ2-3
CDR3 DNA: TGTGCCAGCAGCCTAGGACAGCCCTACACAGATACGCAGTATTTT
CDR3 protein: CASSLGQPYTDTQYF

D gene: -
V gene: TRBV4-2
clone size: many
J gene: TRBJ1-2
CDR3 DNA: TGTGCCAGCAGCCAAGATATAGGCCGTGGCTACACCTTC
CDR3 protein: CASSQDIGRGYTF

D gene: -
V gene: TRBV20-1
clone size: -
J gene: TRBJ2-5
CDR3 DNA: TGCAGTGCATGGGCCCAAGACGCAGAGACCCAGTACTTC
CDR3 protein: CSAWAQDAETQYF

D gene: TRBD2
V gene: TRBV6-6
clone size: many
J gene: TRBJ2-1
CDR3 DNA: TGTGCCAGCAGTTGGAGGGTGGTCCCGAGCGGTAGCGGGAGGCGGAATGAGCAGTTCTTC
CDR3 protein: CASSWRVVPSGSGRRNEQFF

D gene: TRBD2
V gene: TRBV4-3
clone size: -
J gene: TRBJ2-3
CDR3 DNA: TGCGCCAGCAGCCAAGATCTCGGACTAGCGGGAGGCCCCAGGGTCACAGATACGCAGTATTTT
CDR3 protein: CASSQDLGLAGGPRVTDTQYF

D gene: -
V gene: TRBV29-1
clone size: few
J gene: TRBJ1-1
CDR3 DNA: TGCAGCGTTGGGGTCAGGGGACCGAACACTGAAGCTTTCTTT
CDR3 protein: CSVGVRGPNTEAFF

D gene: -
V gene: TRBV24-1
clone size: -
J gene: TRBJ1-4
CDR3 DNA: TGTGCCACCAGTGATCGAGCAACTAATGAAAAACTGTTTTTT
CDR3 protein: CATSDRATNEKLFF

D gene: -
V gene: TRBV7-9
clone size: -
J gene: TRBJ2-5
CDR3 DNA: TGTGCCAGCAGCCCCTGGGGCGGTAATCAAGAGACCCAGTACTTC
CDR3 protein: CASSPWGGNQETQYF

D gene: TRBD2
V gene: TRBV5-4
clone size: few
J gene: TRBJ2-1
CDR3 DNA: TGTGCCAGCACCTCCGGGACTACAGGCCTCAATGAGCAGTTCTTC
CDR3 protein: CASTSGTTGLNEQFF

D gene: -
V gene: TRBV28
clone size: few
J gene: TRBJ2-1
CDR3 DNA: TGTGCCAGCTTTAGGGGTAGGGGGTCGAATGAGCAGTTCTTC
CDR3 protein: CASFRGRGSNEQFF

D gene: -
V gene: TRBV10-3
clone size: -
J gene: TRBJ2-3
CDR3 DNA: TGTGCCATCAGCGGGCAGGGGAACCAGTATTTT
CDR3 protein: CAISGQGNQYF

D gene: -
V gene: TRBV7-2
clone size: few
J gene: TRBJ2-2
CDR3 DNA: TGTGCCAGCAACCCCCGGACTGCGAACACCGGGGAGCTGTTTTTT
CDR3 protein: CASNPRTANTGELFF

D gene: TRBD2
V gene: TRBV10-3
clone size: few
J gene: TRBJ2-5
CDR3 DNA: TGTGCCACCGGACTAGCGGAGACCCAGTACTTC
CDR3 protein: CATGLAETQYF

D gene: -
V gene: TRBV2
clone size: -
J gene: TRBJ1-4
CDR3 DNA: TGTGCCAGCAGTGGGAGTGCACCCAATAATGAAAAACTGTTTTTT
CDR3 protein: CASSGSAPNNEKLFF

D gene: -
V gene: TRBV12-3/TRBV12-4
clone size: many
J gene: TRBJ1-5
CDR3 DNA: TGTGCCAGCAGTTTGCCCAGGGCTGGCCAGCCCCAGCATTTT
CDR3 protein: CASSLPRAGQPQHF

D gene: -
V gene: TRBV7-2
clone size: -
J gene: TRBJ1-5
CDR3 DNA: TGTGCCAGCAGCTCCACCGGACAGACAAATCAGCCCCAGCATTTT
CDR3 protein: CASSSTGQTNQPQHF

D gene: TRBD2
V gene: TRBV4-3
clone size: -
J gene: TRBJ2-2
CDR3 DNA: TGCGCCAGTAGTAGCGGGATGGGTACCGGGGAGCTGTTTTTT
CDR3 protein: CASSSGMGTGELFF

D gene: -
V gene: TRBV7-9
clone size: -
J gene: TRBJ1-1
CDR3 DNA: TGTGCCAGCAGCTTTCCGGCGAACACTGAAGCTTTCTTT
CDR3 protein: CASSFPANTEAFF

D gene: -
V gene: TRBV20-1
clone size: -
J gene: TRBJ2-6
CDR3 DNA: TGCAGTGCTAGAGGAGGGAGTACCGGGGCCAACGTCCTGACTTTC
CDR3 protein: CSARGGSTGANVLTF

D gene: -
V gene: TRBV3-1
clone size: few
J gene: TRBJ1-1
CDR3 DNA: TGTGCCAGCAGCCAAGATGATGGACCGAACACTGAAGCTTTCTTT
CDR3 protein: CASSQDDGPNTEAFF

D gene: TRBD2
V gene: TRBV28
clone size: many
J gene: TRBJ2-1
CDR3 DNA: TGTGCCAGCAGTTTGAATCGCGGGAGCGCTCGAAGCTCCTACAATGAGCAGTTCTTC
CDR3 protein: CASSLNRGSARSSYNEQFF

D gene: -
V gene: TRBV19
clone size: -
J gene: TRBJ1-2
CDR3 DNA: TGTGCCAGTAGAAAACCGGGACCTAGGACTGGCTATGGCTACACCTTC
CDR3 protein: CASRKPGPRTGYGYTF

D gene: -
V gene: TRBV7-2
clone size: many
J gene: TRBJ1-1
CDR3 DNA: TGTGCCAGCAGCTCACGGAACACTGAAGCTTTCTTT
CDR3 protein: CASSSRNTEAFF

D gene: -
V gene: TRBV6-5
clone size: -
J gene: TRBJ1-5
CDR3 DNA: TGTGCCACTCAGCCCGGGTCTTCTTATAGCAATCAGCCCCAGCATTTT
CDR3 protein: CATQPGSSYSNQPQHF

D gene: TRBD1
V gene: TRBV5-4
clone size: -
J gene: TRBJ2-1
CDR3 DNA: TGTGCCAGCAGCCCCGACAGGGGGTTGCACAATGAGCAGTTCTTC
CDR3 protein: CASSPDRGLHNEQFF

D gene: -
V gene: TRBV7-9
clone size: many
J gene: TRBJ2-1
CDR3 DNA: TGTGCCAGCAGCCCAGTGGGGGGGGCTCGCAATGAGCAGTTCTTC
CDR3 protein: CASSPVGGARNEQFF

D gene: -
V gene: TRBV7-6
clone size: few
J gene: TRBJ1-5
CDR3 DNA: TGTGCCAGCAGCTTAGTAGGGGAGGGCAATCAGCCCCAGCATTTT
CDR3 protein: CASSLVGEGNQPQHF